This T cell receptor (beta chain) was observed in a study of blood T cell repertoires in COVID-19. On the study more broadly: The United States, Italy and Spain were the sources of the acute and convalescent COVID-19 samples. Sample material is recorded as cDNA or gDNA derived from T cells, B-cell-depleted T cells, or PBMCs.

The length of the CDR3 is 17 residues. Germline assignment: CDR1 SGHTA and CDR2 FQGNSA. V shed 0 bases and J 9 bases; nucleotides not matched to a gene: 11. Followed longitudinally, the Seattle patients had been enrolled during active infection. As processed by the authors: Amplification from reference gene primers served as the basis for estimated nucleated cell counts. Sequencing was performed with immunoSEQ multiplex PCR; in TCRdb, only in-frame clones are kept and a portion is missing. V and J calls and clone size are copied from that table; D and trimming were computed from the DNA. The profile shows about 370,000 clones, more than 80% of them singletons.

This clonotype was sampled from a woman aged 25 to 39 with COVID-19, enrolled during active disease. Sequencing was carried out using peripheral blood. This rearrangement joins TRBV7-2 to TRBJ2-1, with 10 positions matching TRBD2. The CDR3 DNA reads as TGTGCCAGCAGCTTAGCCCCCAGCGGGGGGGCCTTCGGTGAGCAGTTCTTC. Its translation is CASSLAPSGGAFGEQFF.